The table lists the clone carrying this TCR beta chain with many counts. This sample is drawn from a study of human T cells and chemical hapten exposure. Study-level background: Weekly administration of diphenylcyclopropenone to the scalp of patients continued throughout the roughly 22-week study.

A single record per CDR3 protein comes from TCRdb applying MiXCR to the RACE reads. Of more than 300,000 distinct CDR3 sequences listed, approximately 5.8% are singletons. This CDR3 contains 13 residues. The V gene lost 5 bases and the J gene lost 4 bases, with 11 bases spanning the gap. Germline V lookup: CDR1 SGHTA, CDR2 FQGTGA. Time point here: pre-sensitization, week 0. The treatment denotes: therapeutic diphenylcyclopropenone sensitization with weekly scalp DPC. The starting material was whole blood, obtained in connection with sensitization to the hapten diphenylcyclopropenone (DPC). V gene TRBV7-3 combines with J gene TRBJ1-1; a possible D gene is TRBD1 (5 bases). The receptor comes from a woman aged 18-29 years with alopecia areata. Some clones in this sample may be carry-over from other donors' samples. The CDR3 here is CASSPTGPTEAFF. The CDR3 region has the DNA TGTGCCAGCAGCCCCACAGGTCCCACTGAAGCTTTCTTT.